Listed below are T cell receptor beta chains from one sample, sequenced in a study of post-analysis software for immune sequencing data. Using its own MiXCR run on the PCR reads, TCRdb lists one record per CDR3 protein. The sample has approximately 440,000 distinct CDR3 sequences, under 55% seen once; the top ten hold about 12%. The source material was blood. These TCRs come from a girl aged 10 to 17 with multiple sclerosis. The CDR3 runs from the conserved cysteine through the conserved F or W. Fields, in order: J gene, V gene, CDR3 protein.

J: TRBJ2-7; V: TRBV28; CDR3: CASRVSYEQYF
J: TRBJ2-3; V: TRBV12-3/TRBV12-4; CDR3: CASSLSEADAQYF
J: TRBJ2-1; V: TRBV6-5; CDR3: CASSPKRNGEQFF
J: TRBJ2-7; V: TRBV14; CDR3: CASSPWSREDEQYF
J: TRBJ1-1; V: TRBV5-5; CDR3: CASSLDLFMTGAVDTEAFF
J: TRBJ2-1; V: TRBV15; CDR3: CATSRDRRLADNEQFF
J: TRBJ2-5; V: TRBV4-1; CDR3: CASSQDSVRQETQYF
J: TRBJ2-7; V: TRBV7-3; CDR3: CASSPGASSYEQYF
J: TRBJ1-2; V: TRBV15; CDR3: CATSRDQGPGGYTF
J: TRBJ2-7; V: TRBV6-5; CDR3: CASSYRLDSYEQYF
J: TRBJ2-7; V: TRBV5-1; CDR3: CASSLAGDRVSYEQYF
J: TRBJ2-7; V: TRBV24-1; CDR3: CATSDLMGYEQYF
J: TRBJ2-7; V: TRBV7-2; CDR3: CASSLASFSYEQYF
J: TRBJ2-1; V: TRBV7-9; CDR3: CASGLAGRDEQFF
J: TRBJ1-5; V: TRBV4-2; CDR3: CASSQGGGRHQPQHF
J: -; V: TRBV15; CDR3: CATSTTTGDEQYF
J: TRBJ2-3; V: TRBV20-1; CDR3: CSARWTSGSTDTQYF
J: TRBJ2-5; V: TRBV28; CDR3: CRCGERQETQYF
J: TRBJ1-1; V: TRBV7-6; CDR3: CASSLGPGNGDTEAFF
J: TRBJ2-7; V: TRBV10-3; CDR3: CAISNNAYEQYF
J: TRBJ2-7; V: TRBV7-9; CDR3: CASSSTAGTGYYEQYF
J: TRBJ1-2; V: TRBV28; CDR3: CASSLRTGSYGYTF
J: TRBJ1-4; V: TRBV28; CDR3: CASNRLTGGFLNEKLFF
J: TRBJ2-1; V: TRBV28; CDR3: CASSGNSGRVYNEQFF
J: TRBJ2-5; V: TRBV4-1; CDR3: CASSQDPRGEETQYF
J: -; V: TRBV11-2; CDR3: CASSTKGLETQYF